The 29 T cell receptor beta chains reported below all come from one sample, sequenced in a study of blood T cell repertoires in COVID-19. Clones were read by immunoSEQ multiplex PCR, and TCRdb kept only the in-frame ones, dropping some. The data hold 150,000 to 200,000 clones, with more than 75% observed a single time. The sequenced sample was PBMCs or T cells enriched from blood (not recorded which). These receptors were taken from a woman aged 50 to 60 who had recovered from COVID-19.

J is TRBJ2-1 and V is TRBV4-1, with 10 bases aligning to TRBD2. J gave up 5 bases and V 4 bases, and 8 bases lay outside the gene matches. CDR3 length equals 16 residues. The germline V gene encodes CDR1 MGHRA and CDR2 YSYEKL. This CDR3 is CASSRPLAGANNEQFF. CDR3 DNA sequence: TGCGCCAGCAGCCGGCCTCTAGCGGGAGCAAACAATGAGCAGTTCTTC.

V and J are TRBV2 and TRBJ2-3, with TRBD2 matching over 8 bases. Trimming took 4 bases from V and 3 from J; bases not matched to a gene: 9. The germline V gene has CDR1 SNHLY and CDR2 FYNNEI. The CDR3 consists of 16 residues. The chain's CDR3 is CASSVLAVGETDTQYF. CDR3 bases: TGTGCCAGCAGTGTACTAGCGGTCGGGGAGACAGATACGCAGTATTTT.

This clone was picked up one time. The chain has TRBV9 and TRBJ1-3, with a weak D call TRBD1 (6 bases). The CDR3 sequence is 16 residues long. Germline loops: CDR1 SGDLS, CDR2 YYNGEE. Trimming took 0 bases from V and 8 from J, leaving 18 bases between them. CDR3 DNA sequence: TGTGCCAGCAGCGTAGTCCCAGGGGAAGATCTGTACACCATATATTTT. Protein sequence: CASSVVPGEDLYTIYF.

This sequence joins TRBV28 and TRBJ1-5, with D uncertain. Germline-derived CDR1 and CDR2 are MDHEN and SYDVKM. Trimming took 2 bases from V and 7 from J, leaving 12 bases between them. This CDR3 spans 14 amino acids. CDR3 sequence (DNA): TGTGCCAGCAGTTTAGTCGGGAGTAGGCAGCCCCAGCATTTT. Protein sequence: CASSLVGSRQPQHF.

V and J are TRBV24-1 and TRBJ2-3; 12 bases are shared with TRBD2. The junction had 11 bases not matched to a gene; V was cut back by 2 bases and J by 6 bases. The CDR3 extends over 18 amino acids. Germline CDR1 and CDR2: KGHDR and SFDVKD. The CDR3 sequence: CATSDSSLLAGGLDTQYF. The CDR3 DNA is TGTGCCACCAGTGATTCCTCTCTACTAGCGGGAGGATTGGATACGCAGTATTTT.

This sequence joins TRBV14 and TRBJ2-7; 10 bases are shared with TRBD1. The CDR3 runs to 16 residues. J gave up 4 bases and V 3 bases, and 9 bases lay outside the gene matches. Germline V gives CDR1 SGHDN, CDR2 FVKESK. This CDR3 is CASSQAGQGGRYEQYF. CDR3 coding DNA: TGTGCCAGCAGCCAGGCTGGACAGGGGGGCCGATACGAGCAGTACTTC.

V and J are TRBV24-1 and TRBJ2-1, with 9 bases fitting TRBD2. The germline gives CDR1 KGHDR, CDR2 SFDVKD. The CDR3 sequence is 16 residues long. The trim removed 3 bases at V and 7 bases at J, leaving 9 bases unmatched. This CDR3 reads CATSDVGSGSRNEQFF. Written as DNA, the CDR3 is TGTGCCACCAGTGATGTCGGTAGCGGGAGTCGGAATGAGCAGTTCTTC.

The rearrangement links TRBV3-1 (or the pseudogene TRBV3-2) to TRBJ1-5; no reliable D call. This CDR3 comprises 15 residues. Trimming removed 0 bases from V and 0 bases from J, with 6 bases in between. The V gene's germline CDR1 is LGHDT and CDR2 YNNKEL (reference sequence). CDR3 coding DNA: TGTGCCAGCAGCCAAGATAACGGTAGCAATCAGCCCCAGCATTTT. Its translation: CASSQDNGSNQPQHF.

The gene calls are TRBV28 and TRBJ2-5; possibly TRBD1 for D (5 bases). Germline V CDR1 and CDR2: MDHEN, SYDVKM. The ends were cut back, 3 bases at V and 5 bases at J, with 16 bases in the middle. The CDR3 runs to 15 residues. CDR3 sequence reads: CASSFRNRKWETQYF. The CDR3 DNA is TGTGCCAGCAGTTTCCGAAACAGGAAATGGGAGACCCAGTACTTC.

The V and J genes are TRBV6-6 and TRBJ2-5; the match to TRBD2 covers 10 bases. Unmatched junction bases numbered 8, after V lost 8 bases and J lost 5 bases. The CDR3 is made up of 14 amino acids. The germline CDR1 and CDR2 sequences are MNHNY and SVGAGI (reference sequence). The CDR3: CASRASGSMETQYF. The CDR3 DNA sequence: TGTGCCAGCCGGGCTAGCGGGAGTATGGAGACCCAGTACTTC.

This sequence joins TRBV6-5 and TRBJ2-1; 9 positions agree with TRBD1. Germline V gene lookup returns CDR1 MNHEY and CDR2 SVGAGI. The CDR3 is made up of 15 amino acids. The V segment lost 6 bases and the J segment 2 bases; nucleotides outside the gene matches: 5. CDR3 in amino acids: CASRKQGAPYNEQFF. In nucleotides, the CDR3 is TGTGCCAGCAGGAAACAGGGGGCACCCTACAATGAGCAGTTCTTC.

This chain links TRBV18 with TRBJ2-1; D possibly corresponds to TRBD2 (5 bases). Germline CDR1 reads KGHSH; CDR2 reads LQKENI. V lost 6 bases and J 0 bases, leaving 15 bases between the germline ends. The CDR3 contains 16 residues. CDR3 region: CASSPRVGSSYNEQFF. CDR3 DNA sequence: TGTGCCAGCTCCCCGAGGGTGGGGAGCTCCTACAATGAGCAGTTCTTC.

The gene calls are TRBV5-1 and TRBJ2-1; tentative D call: TRBD2 (6 bases). The CDR3 extends over 16 amino acids. The germline V gene has CDR1 SGHRS and CDR2 YFSETQ. V lost 1 base, J lost 6 bases, and 17 bases lay in between. The CDR3 region is CASSLLERVPRNEQFF. CDR3 DNA sequence: TGCGCCAGCAGCTTGTTAGAGCGGGTCCCTCGCAATGAGCAGTTCTTC.

V is TRBV5-4 and J is TRBJ1-3, with a possible D match to TRBD1 (6 bases). Germline V gene data show CDR1 as SGHNT and CDR2 as YYREEE (reference sequence). The germline V and J ends were trimmed by 3 bases and 8 bases, with 15 bases remaining between them. CDR3 length: 14 residues. The CDR3 region has the DNA TGTGCCAGCAGCTGGGGGCCCTCCGTAGACACCATATATTTT. Its translation is CASSWGPSVDTIYF.

This chain joins TRBV5-1 and TRBJ2-2; D not resolved. The CDR3 spans 16 residues. With 1 base removed from V and 5 bases from J, the gap between germline ends came to 15 bases. Per the germline V gene, CDR1 is SGHRS and CDR2 is YFSETQ. CDR3 region: CASSLSGTTQTGELFF. CDR3 sequence (DNA): TGCGCCAGCAGCTTGTCTGGTACAACCCAGACCGGGGAGCTGTTTTTT.

The chain couples TRBV15 to TRBJ2-1; possibly TRBD2 for D (6 bases). The germline CDR1 and CDR2 sequences are LNHNV and YYDKDF (reference sequence). This CDR3 contains 15 residues. The V and J ends lost 0 bases and 6 bases respectively, with 12 bases between them. This chain's CDR3 is CATSREWSSANEQFF. For the CDR3, the DNA is TGTGCCACCAGCAGAGAGTGGTCTAGCGCCAATGAGCAGTTCTTC.

The chain has TRBV7-6 and TRBJ2-6, with D maybe TRBD1 (6 bases). Trimming removed 2 bases at V and 0 bases at J, with 14 bases between. This CDR3 is 18 amino acids long. From germline, CDR1 is SGHVS and CDR2 FNYEAQ. In DNA, the CDR3 is TGTGCCAGCAGCTTAAGAGGGGGTGCCAACTCTGGGGCCAACGTCCTGACTTTC. It specifies CASSLRGGANSGANVLTF.

The rearrangement uses TRBV7-9 and TRBJ1-6; 9 bases are a match to TRBD1. The germline CDR1 and CDR2 sequences are SEHNR and FQNEAQ (reference sequence). The CDR3 sequence is 13 residues long. J lost 7 bases, V lost 9 bases, and 4 bases had no gene match. The CDR3 loop is CASRDRDNSPLHF. The CDR3 nucleotides read TGTGCCAGTAGGGACAGGGACAATTCACCCCTCCACTTT.

The chain joins TRBV15 to TRBJ2-1, with 7 bases identical to TRBD1. From germline, CDR1 is LNHNV and CDR2 YYDKDF (reference sequence). This CDR3 has 13 amino acids. Trimming at V came to 5 bases and at J to 6 bases, leaving 4 bases not matched to a gene. This CDR3 reads CATSRDSVNEQFF. In DNA form, the CDR3 reads TGTGCCACCAGCCGGGACAGCGTCAATGAGCAGTTCTTC.

V usage is TRBV5-8 and J usage is TRBJ2-5, with 9 bases identical to TRBD1. Germline V gene lookup returns CDR1 SGHTS and CDR2 YDEGEE. Trimming removed 4 bases from V and 5 bases from J; junction bases left unmatched: 9. This CDR3 is 15 amino acids long. In DNA, the CDR3 is TGTGCCAGCAGCACCACGACAGGGGGAAGGGAGACCCAGTACTTC. Translated, it gives CASSTTTGGRETQYF.

The CDR3 DNA reads TGTGCCAGCAGCCCCCGGACATTCAGCACTGAAGCTTTCTTT. It is translated as CASSPRTFSTEAFF. V is TRBV6-5 and J is TRBJ1-1; D is perhaps TRBD1 (5 bases). The CDR3 consists of 14 residues. Trimming removed 6 bases at V and 4 bases at J, with 15 bases between. The germline V gene encodes CDR1 MNHEY and CDR2 SVGAGI.

The rearrangement links TRBV19 to TRBJ1-1; 8 positions agree with TRBD1. The CDR3 sequence is 17 residues long. Trimming removed 3 bases from V and 5 bases from J; junction bases left unmatched: 14. The germline V gene has CDR1 LNHDA and CDR2 SQIVND (reference sequence). The CDR3 loop reads CASSIFPGTGRGTEAFF. In nucleotides, the CDR3 is TGTGCCAGTAGTATCTTTCCGGGGACAGGAAGAGGGACTGAAGCTTTCTTT.

V gene TRBV20-1 combines with J gene TRBJ2-1, with D possibly being TRBD2 (6 bases). This CDR3 comprises 11 residues. Germline V gene lookup returns CDR1 DFQATT and CDR2 SNEGSKA (reference sequence). The V and J ends lost 6 bases and 4 bases respectively, with 7 bases between them. CDR3 sequence (DNA): TGCAGTGCGGCGGGGTACAATGAGCAGTTCTTC. It encodes CSAAGYNEQFF.

As for this clone: One end of the junction varies from germline; a read error may be responsible. The chain couples TRBV9 to TRBJ2-1; possible D gene TRBD2, 6 bases. The length of the CDR3 is 15 residues. Germline-derived CDR1 and CDR2 are SGDLS and YYNGEE. The CDR3, as DNA: TGCGCCAGCAGCAGCTTAGTAGCGGCCTACAATGAGCAGTTCTTC. It yields the protein CASSSLVAAYNEQFF.

The chain recombines TRBV19 with TRBJ2-3, with a tentative D call TRBD2 (9 bases). This CDR3 is built from 15 residues. V lost 7 bases and J lost 0, with 14 bases in between. Looked up from germline, CDR1 is LNHDA and CDR2 is SQIVND (reference sequence). The CDR3 coding sequence is TGTGCCAGTACTAGCGGGACAGGTAGCACAGATACGCAGTATTTT. The encoded protein is CASTSGTGSTDTQYF.

The chain recombines TRBV12-5 with TRBJ2-7; D unresolved. The germline V gene encodes CDR1 LGHNT and CDR2 FRNRAP. Trimming pared 5 bases from V and 6 bases from J, leaving 11 bases between. The CDR3 totals 12 residues. This CDR3 reads CASGPLVGEQYF. DNA for the CDR3: TGTGCTAGTGGTCCGCTGGTCGGCGAGCAGTACTTC.

The chain links TRBV5-5 to TRBJ2-7; D ambiguous. The length of the CDR3 is 15 residues. Per germline, CDR1 SGHKS and CDR2 YYEKEE (reference sequence). Between the trimmed V and J ends, which lost 0 bases and 2 bases, there was a span of 12 bases. The CDR3: CASSLASGNPYEQYF. For the CDR3, the DNA is TGTGCCAGCAGCTTGGCGTCAGGTAATCCCTACGAGCAGTACTTC.

The chain employs TRBV18 and TRBJ2-4, with 9 nucleotides matching TRBD1. The CDR3 contains 14 residues. From germline, CDR1 is KGHSH and CDR2 LQKENI. Trimming removed 4 bases from V and 8 bases from J; junction bases left unmatched: 6. In nucleotides, the CDR3 is TGTGCCAGCTCACGGGGACAGGGAGGGGACATTCAGTACTTC. Its protein product is CASSRGQGGDIQYF.

This chain uses TRBV18 with TRBJ1-5, with D perhaps matching TRBD1 (5 bases). CDR1 and CDR2 (germline): KGHSH, LQKENI. V dropped 3 bases and J dropped 0 bases, with 9 bases sitting between them. This CDR3 is 15 amino acids long. The CDR3 nucleotides are TGTGCCAGCTCACCCGACAGCAATAGCAATCAGCCCCAGCATTTT. Translated: CASSPDSNSNQPQHF.